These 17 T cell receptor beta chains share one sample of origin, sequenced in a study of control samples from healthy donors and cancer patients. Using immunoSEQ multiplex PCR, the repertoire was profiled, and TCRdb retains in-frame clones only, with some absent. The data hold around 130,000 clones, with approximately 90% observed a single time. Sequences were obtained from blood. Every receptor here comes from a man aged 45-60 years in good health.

CDR3 in DNA: TGTGCCAGCAGTTCGACAGCCTCCTACGAGCAGTACTTC. This encodes CASSSTASYEQYF. The chain joins TRBV28 to TRBJ2-7; tentatively, D is TRBD1 (5 bases). V lost 4 bases to trimming and J lost 0 bases, with 7 bases between them. The germline V gene has CDR1 MDHEN and CDR2 SYDVKM. This CDR3 spans 13 amino acids.

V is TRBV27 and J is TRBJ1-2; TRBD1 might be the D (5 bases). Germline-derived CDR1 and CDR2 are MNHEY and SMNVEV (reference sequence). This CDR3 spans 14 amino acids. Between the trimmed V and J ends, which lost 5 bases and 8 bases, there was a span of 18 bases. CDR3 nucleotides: TGTGCCAGCAGTGCTGAAGGTCGGGGCTGGGGCTACACCTTC. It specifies CASSAEGRGWGYTF.

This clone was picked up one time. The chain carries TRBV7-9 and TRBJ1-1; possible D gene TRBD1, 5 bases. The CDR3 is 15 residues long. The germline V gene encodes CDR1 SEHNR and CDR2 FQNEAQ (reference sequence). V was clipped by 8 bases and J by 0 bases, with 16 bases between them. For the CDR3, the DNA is TGTGCCAGCGGCCCGGGGGGGAGGATGAACACTGAAGCTTTCTTT. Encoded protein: CASGPGGRMNTEAFF.

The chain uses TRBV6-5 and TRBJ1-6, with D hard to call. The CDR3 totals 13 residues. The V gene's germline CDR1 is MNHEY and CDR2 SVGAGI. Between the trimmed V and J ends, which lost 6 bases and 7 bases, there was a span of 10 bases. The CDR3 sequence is CASSLYHNSPLHF. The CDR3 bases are TGTGCCAGCAGCTTGTACCACAATTCACCCCTCCACTTT.

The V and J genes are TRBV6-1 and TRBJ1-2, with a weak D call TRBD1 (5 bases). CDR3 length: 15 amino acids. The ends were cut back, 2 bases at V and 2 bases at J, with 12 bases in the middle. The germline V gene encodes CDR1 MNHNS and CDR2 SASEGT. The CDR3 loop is CASSEFTGNNYGYTF. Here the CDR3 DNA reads TGTGCCAGCAGTGAATTCACAGGCAACAACTATGGCTACACCTTC.

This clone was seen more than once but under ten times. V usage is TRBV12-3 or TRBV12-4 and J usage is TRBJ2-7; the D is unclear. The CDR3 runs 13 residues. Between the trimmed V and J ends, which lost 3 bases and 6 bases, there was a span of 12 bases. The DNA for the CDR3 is TGTGCCAGCAGTTTCGTCGGTTTAGGCGAGCAGTACTTC. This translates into CASSFVGLGEQYF.

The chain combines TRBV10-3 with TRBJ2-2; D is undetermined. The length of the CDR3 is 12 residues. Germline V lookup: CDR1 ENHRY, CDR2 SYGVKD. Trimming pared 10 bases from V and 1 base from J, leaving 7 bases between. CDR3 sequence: CATRENTGELFF. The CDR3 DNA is TGTGCCACCCGAGAGAACACCGGGGAGCTGTTTTTT.

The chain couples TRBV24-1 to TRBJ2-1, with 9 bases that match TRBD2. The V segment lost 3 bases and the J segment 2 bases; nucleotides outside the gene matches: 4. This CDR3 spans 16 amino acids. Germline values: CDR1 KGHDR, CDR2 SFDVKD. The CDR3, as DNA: TGTGCCACCAGTGATGATAGCGGGGGCCCCTACAATGAGCAGTTCTTC. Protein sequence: CATSDDSGGPYNEQFF.

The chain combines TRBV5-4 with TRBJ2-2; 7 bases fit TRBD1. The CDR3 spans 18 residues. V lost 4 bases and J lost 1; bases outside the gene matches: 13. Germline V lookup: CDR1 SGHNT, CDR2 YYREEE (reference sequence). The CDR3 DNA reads TGTGCCAGCAGCGGATACAGGGGAAGGAAGGGGAACACCGGGGAGCTGTTTTTT. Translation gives CASSGYRGRKGNTGELFF.

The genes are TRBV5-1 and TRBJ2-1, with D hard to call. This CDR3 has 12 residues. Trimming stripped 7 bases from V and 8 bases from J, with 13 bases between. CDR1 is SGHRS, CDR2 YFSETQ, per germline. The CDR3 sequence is CASGFRWDEQFF. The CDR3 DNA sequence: TGCGCCAGCGGATTCAGGTGGGATGAGCAGTTCTTC.

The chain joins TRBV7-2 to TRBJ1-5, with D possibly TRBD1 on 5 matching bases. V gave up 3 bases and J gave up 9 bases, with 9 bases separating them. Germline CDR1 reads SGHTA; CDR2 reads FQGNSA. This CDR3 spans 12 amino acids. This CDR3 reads CASSFPGAPQHF. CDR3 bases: TGTGCCAGCAGCTTCCCTGGGGCGCCCCAGCATTTT.

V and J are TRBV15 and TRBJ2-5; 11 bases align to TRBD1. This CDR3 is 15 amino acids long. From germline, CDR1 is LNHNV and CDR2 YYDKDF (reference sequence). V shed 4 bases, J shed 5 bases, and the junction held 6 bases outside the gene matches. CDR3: CATSKGQGAFETQYF. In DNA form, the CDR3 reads TGTGCCACCAGCAAAGGACAGGGGGCTTTTGAGACCCAGTACTTC.

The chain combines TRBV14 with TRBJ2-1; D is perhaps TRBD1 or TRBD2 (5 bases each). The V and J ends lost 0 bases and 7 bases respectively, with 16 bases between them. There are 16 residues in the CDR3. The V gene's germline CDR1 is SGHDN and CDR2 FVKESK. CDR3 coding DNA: TGTGCCAGCAGCCAAGAACCGTTAATTTGGGGGAATGAGCAGTTCTTC. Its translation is CASSQEPLIWGNEQFF.

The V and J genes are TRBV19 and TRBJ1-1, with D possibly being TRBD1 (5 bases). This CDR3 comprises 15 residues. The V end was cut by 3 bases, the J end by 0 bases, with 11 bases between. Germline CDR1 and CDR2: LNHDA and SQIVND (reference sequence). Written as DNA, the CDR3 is TGTGCCAGTAGTATGCGACAGCCAGTGAACACTGAAGCTTTCTTT. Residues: CASSMRQPVNTEAFF.

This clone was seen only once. The CDR3 loop is CARSKWMATSGVSYEQYF. In DNA, the CDR3 is TGTGCCCGCAGCAAATGGATGGCGACTAGCGGGGTCTCCTACGAGCAGTACTTC. This chain links TRBV21-1 with TRBJ2-7; the table gives TRBD2 as D, unverified against the DNA. TRBV21-1 is a documented pseudogene. The CDR3 runs to 18 residues.

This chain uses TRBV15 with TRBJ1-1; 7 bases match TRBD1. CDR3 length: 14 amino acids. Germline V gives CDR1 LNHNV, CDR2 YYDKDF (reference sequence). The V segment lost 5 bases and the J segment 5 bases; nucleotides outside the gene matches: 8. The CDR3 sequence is CATSWERDSTEAFF. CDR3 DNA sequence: TGTGCCACCAGCTGGGAGAGGGACAGTACTGAAGCTTTCTTT.

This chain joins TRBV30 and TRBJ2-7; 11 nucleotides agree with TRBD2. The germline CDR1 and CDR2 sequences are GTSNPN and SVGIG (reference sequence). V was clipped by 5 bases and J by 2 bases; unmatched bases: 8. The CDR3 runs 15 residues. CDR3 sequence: CAWARGLADTYEQYF. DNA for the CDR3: TGTGCCTGGGCTAGGGGACTAGCGGACACCTACGAGCAGTACTTC. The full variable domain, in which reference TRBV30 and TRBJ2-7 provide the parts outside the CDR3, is SQTIHQWPATLVQPVGSPLSLECTVEGTSNPNLYWYRQAAGRGLQLLFYSVGIGQISSEVPQNLSASRPQDRQFILSSKKLLLSDSGFYLCAWARGLADTYEQYFGPGTRLTVT.